The rows below give T cell receptor beta chains drawn from one sample of a study of T cell clonotyping in hematopoietic cell transplantation. Produced via immunoSEQ multiplex PCR; TCRdb's table is partial and in-frame only. The data show some 9,700 clones, with approximately 96% seen just once and 2% to 3% held by the top ten. This sample comprised peripheral blood mononuclear cells, obtained 100 days after allogeneic stem cell transplant. The receptors come from a male patient between 55 and 70 years old who had an allogeneic stem cell transplant from a related donor, so the T cells may come from the graft donor. Some clones in this sample may be carry-over from other donors' samples. Each CDR3 is given with its conserved first and last residue. A D gene is named only where the DNA matches it firmly. Rows give clone size only sometimes, using once, few, many, or a class for an expanded clone.

-,-,TRBJ2-3,TRBV5-1,TGCGCCAGCAGCTTGGGACCAGGCACAGATACGCAGTATTTT,CASSLGPGTDTQYF
-,TRBD1,TRBJ2-2,TRBV5-4,TGTGCCAGCAGCTTACCGGGACAGGGTACCGGGGAGCTGTTTTTT,CASSLPGQGTGELFF
once,TRBD1,TRBJ1-6,TRBV27,TGTGCCAGCAGTACGATTTACAGGGGTGAAGGTTCACCCCTCCACTTT,CASSTIYRGEGSPLHF
-,-,TRBJ1-2,TRBV2,TGTGCCAGCAGCTCGGGGACCGTCTCGGGCTACACCTTC,CASSSGTVSGYTF
-,-,TRBJ2-7,TRBV14,TGTGCCAGTCGGGAACACGGCTACGAGCAGTACTTC,CASREHGYEQYF
-,TRBD1,TRBJ2-4,TRBV4-1,TGCGCCAGCAGCCAAGTAGGTAGGGGGCGCATGAACATTCAGTACTTC,CASSQVGRGRMNIQYF
once,TRBD1,TRBJ1-5,TRBV28,TGTGCCAGCATAGGGGGCGGCAATCAGCCCCAGCATTTT,CASIGGGNQPQHF
-,-,TRBJ2-3,TRBV11-3,TGTGCCAGCAAAGCTCTCGGGGAGGTCACAGATACGCAGTATTTT,CASKALGEVTDTQYF
-,-,TRBJ1-1,TRBV4-3,TGCGCCAGCAGCCTACGGCACAAAAACACTGAAGCTTTCTTT,CASSLRHKNTEAFF
-,-,TRBJ2-2,TRBV9,TGTGCCAGCAGCACGACAGGGAACACCGGGGAGCTGTTTTTT,CASSTTGNTGELFF
-,-,TRBJ2-2,TRBV11-2,TGTGCCAGCGCGGGACTTGTGTCCAACACCGGGGAGCTGTTTTTT,CASAGLVSNTGELFF
-,-,TRBJ1-2,TRBV28,TGTGCCTGCAACAGGGCCTCGGGGTATGGCTACACCTTC,CACNRASGYGYTF
-,-,TRBJ2-5,TRBV28,TGTGCCAGCAGTTTGCCCCAGGGCCTACAAGAGACCCAGTACTTC,CASSLPQGLQETQYF
-,TRBD1,TRBJ1-4,TRBV19,TGTGCCAGTATGCGGACAGGGGGCGTTGAAAAACTGTTTTTT,CASMRTGGVEKLFF
-,-,TRBJ2-3,TRBV29-1,TGCAGCGTGCGGAAGGGGCAGAGCACAGATACGCAGTATTTT,CSVRKGQSTDTQYF
-,-,TRBJ2-1,TRBV7-2,TGTGCCAGCAGCTTAGCCCGGGGGAGCCCAAATGAGCAGTTCTTC,CASSLARGSPNEQFF
-,-,TRBJ2-2,TRBV11-2,TGTGCCAGCAGCTTAGATTCGTATGGGGCCGGCGGGGAGCTGTTTTTT,CASSLDSYGAGGELFF
-,-,TRBJ1-5,TRBV11-3,TGTGCCAGCAGCTTGGGGGGCCGGGATCAGCCCCAGCATTTT,CASSLGGRDQPQHF
once,-,TRBJ1-2,TRBV27,TGTGCCAGCAGTTTATCGGGGGACACAAGGGCCTTGGCGGTATATGGCTACACCTTC,CASSLSGDTRALAVYGYTF
-,-,TRBJ1-5,TRBV27,TGTGCCAGCAGTTTCGAGGGAAGCCAGCCCCAGCATTTT,CASSFEGSQPQHF
-,-,TRBJ1-1,TRBV7-9,TGTGCCAGCAGCTTAGCAGGGGGTGGTCATTGGAACACTGAAGCTTTCTTT,CASSLAGGGHWNTEAFF
-,-,TRBJ1-3,TRBV11-3,TGTGCCAGCAGACTCGACAGGCGGACTGGAAACACCATATATTTT,CASRLDRRTGNTIYF
-,-,TRBJ2-7,TRBV6-1,TGTGCCAGCAGTGAGCCCCCCAGCTACGAGCAGTACTTC,CASSEPPSYEQYF
-,-,TRBJ2-7,TRBV5-1,TGCGCCAGCAGCTCAAGAATCTCCTACGAGCAGTACTTC,CASSSRISYEQYF
-,-,TRBJ1-1,TRBV19,TGTGCCAGTAGTGTGACCGAATTGACTGAAGCTTTCTTT,CASSVTELTEAFF
once,-,TRBJ2-5,TRBV4-1,TGCGCCAGCAGCCAACCAGACAGGCAAGAGACCCAGTACTTC,CASSQPDRQETQYF
-,-,TRBJ1-4,TRBV4-1,TGCGCCAGCACCCAAGCAAGGTTGACGGGGACGCGGAGACTGTTTTTT,CASTQARLTGTRRLFF
-,-,TRBJ1-2,TRBV7-6,TGTGCCAGCAGCCCAGGGCGCGGGGATGGCTACACCTTC,CASSPGRGDGYTF
-,-,TRBJ2-5,TRBV11-2,TGTGCCAGCAGCCGCCCGATGGTCGCGGTCCAAGAGACCCAGTACTTC,CASSRPMVAVQETQYF
-,-,TRBJ1-2,TRBV5-1,TGCGCCAGCAGCTTGGGGCACAGGGAAGGGAACTATGGCTACACCTTC,CASSLGHREGNYGYTF
-,-,TRBJ1-2,TRBV14,TGTGCCAGCAGCCAAGCATCAGGGCCGGGAGGCTACACCTTC,CASSQASGPGGYTF
-,-,TRBJ2-2,TRBV5-1,TGCGCCAGCAGCCTAGGGAGCTCGAACACCGGGGAGCTGTTTTTT,CASSLGSSNTGELFF
-,TRBD2,TRBJ2-1,TRBV5-4,TGTGCCAGCAGCCCCCGACTAGCCAATCCTTCCTACAATGAGCAGTTCTTC,CASSPRLANPSYNEQFF
-,TRBD2,TRBJ2-2,TRBV19,TGTGCCAGTAGTATCTCCGGGAGGGCCGGGGAGCTGTTTTTT,CASSISGRAGELFF
-,-,TRBJ1-4,TRBV11-2,TGTGCCAGCAGCTTAAACCGGGGAGGGAGGGAAAAACTGTTTTTT,CASSLNRGGREKLFF
once,-,TRBJ2-7,TRBV15,TGTGCCACCAGCAGAGATAGGAGCTCCTACGAGCAGTACTTC,CATSRDRSSYEQYF
once,TRBD2,TRBJ2-1,TRBV11-3,TGTGCCAGCAGCACTACTAGCGTAAATGAGCAGTTCTTC,CASSTTSVNEQFF
-,-,TRBJ1-2,TRBV4-1,TGCGCCAGCAGCCAAGATCCGCAGGGGCACTATGGCTACACCTTC,CASSQDPQGHYGYTF
-,-,TRBJ2-3,TRBV7-2,TGTGCCAGCAGCTTAAACGGGACCCCAGATACGCAGTATTTT,CASSLNGTPDTQYF
-,-,TRBJ2-1,TRBV7-2,TGTGCCAGCAGCGGAGGGGGGCATGAGCAGTTCTTC,CASSGGGHEQFF
-,-,TRBJ1-2,TRBV29-1,TGCAGCGTTGTACAGGCGGGAAGGGGCTACACCTTC,CSVVQAGRGYTF
-,TRBD2,TRBJ2-2,TRBV28,TGTGCCAGCAGTAGCCTAGCGGGGCTGGACGGGGAGCTGTTTTTT,CASSSLAGLDGELFF
-,-,TRBJ2-5,TRBV21-1,TGTGCCAGCAGCAAAGCGGAGGCGCTAGCGGGGGGGCACGGAGAGACCCAGTACTTC,CASSKAEALAGGHGETQYF
-,-,TRBJ2-2,TRBV19,TGTGCCAGTAGTATTTGGAGCGGGGAGCTGTTTTTT,CASSIWSGELFF
-,-,TRBJ1-2,TRBV5-4,TGTGCCAGCAGCGCTCCACTGGGTGAGGACTATGGCTACACCTTC,CASSAPLGEDYGYTF
-,-,TRBJ2-3,TRBV2,TGTGCCAGCAGTGTATTGAGAACCACAGATACGCAGTATTTT,CASSVLRTTDTQYF
-,TRBD1,TRBJ1-6,TRBV9,TGTGCCAGCAGCTCCACCCCGACAGGGATTTCACCCCTCCACTTT,CASSSTPTGISPLHF
-,-,TRBJ2-1,TRBV4-1,TGCGCCAGCAGCCAAGATAGAGGGGGGAACCAATATTACAATGAGCAGTTCTTC,CASSQDRGGNQYYNEQFF
-,-,TRBJ1-5,TRBV28,TGTGCCAGCAGTTTTAGGGGAGTAAGCAATCAGCCCCAGCATTTT,CASSFRGVSNQPQHF
-,-,TRBJ2-7,TRBV30,TGTGCCTGGAGTGTAACGGGGGCTTCCTACGAGCAGTACTTC,CAWSVTGASYEQYF
-,TRBD1,TRBJ1-2,TRBV13,TGTGCCAGCAGCTTAGTGACAGGGGACTATGGCTACACCTTC,CASSLVTGDYGYTF
-,-,TRBJ2-2,TRBV29-1,TGCAGCGCTCGGGTCAACACCGGGGAGCTGTTTTTT,CSARVNTGELFF
-,-,TRBJ2-7,TRBV9,TGTGCCAGCAGCCCCCGGGACCTATCCTACGAGCAGTACTTC,CASSPRDLSYEQYF
once,-,TRBJ1-1,TRBV9,TGTGCCAGCAGCGTAGTTCTCGGGGTAACGAACACTGAAGCTTTCTTT,CASSVVLGVTNTEAFF